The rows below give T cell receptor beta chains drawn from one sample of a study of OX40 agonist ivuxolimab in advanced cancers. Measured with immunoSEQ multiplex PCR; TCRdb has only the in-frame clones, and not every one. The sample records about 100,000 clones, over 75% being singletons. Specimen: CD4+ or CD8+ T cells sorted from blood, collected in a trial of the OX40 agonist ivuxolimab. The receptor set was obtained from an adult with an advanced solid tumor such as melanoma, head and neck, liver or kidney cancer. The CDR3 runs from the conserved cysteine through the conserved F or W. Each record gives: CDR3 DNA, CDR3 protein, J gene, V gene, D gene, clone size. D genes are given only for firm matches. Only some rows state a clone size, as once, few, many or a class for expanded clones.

TGCGCCAGCAGCAAACTCAGGACAGGTACTAGCACAGATACGCAGTATTTT,CASSKLRTGTSTDTQYF,TRBJ2-3,TRBV5-1,TRBD1,.
TGTGCCAGCAGTGACTCCTGGATCCACAATGAGCAGTTCTTC,CASSDSWIHNEQFF,TRBJ2-1,TRBV2,.,.
TGTGCCAGCAGCCCCGGGGGCTTTCAGTACTTC,CASSPGGFQYF,TRBJ2-7,TRBV28,.,.
TGTGCCAGCTCACCCAGGCAGCGCACAGATACGCAGTATTTT,CASSPRQRTDTQYF,TRBJ2-3,TRBV18,.,.
TGCGCCAGCAGCTTTTTAGGAGGAGGGTCTCAGACCCAGTACTTC,CASSFLGGGSQTQYF,TRBJ2-5,TRBV5-1,.,.
TGTGCCAGCAGGAAGCCAGGGGGTGAACAGCCCCAGCATTTT,CASRKPGGEQPQHF,TRBJ1-5,TRBV2,TRBD1,.
TGTGCCAGCAGTTGGGGAGCGGGAACCTACGAGCAGTACTTC,CASSWGAGTYEQYF,TRBJ2-7,TRBV6-6,TRBD2,.
TGTGCCACCAGCAGTCACAAGGGGCCGCAGTATTTT,CATSSHKGPQYF,TRBJ2-3,TRBV15,.,.
TGTGCCAGCAGCCGACTAGCGGGTAACACCGGGGAGCTGTTTTTT,CASSRLAGNTGELFF,TRBJ2-2,TRBV2,TRBD2,.
TGTGCCAGCAGCCAAGCCCCCAGGACCGAAGCTTTCTTT,CASSQAPRTEAFF,TRBJ1-1,TRBV14,.,.
TGTGCCAGCAGTACCACAGGGAACCTGTTTTTT,CASSTTGNLFF,TRBJ2-2,TRBV6-1,.,.
TGTGCCAGTAGTATAACGGTGCAAGAGACCCAGTACTTC,CASSITVQETQYF,TRBJ2-5,TRBV19,.,.
TGCAGTGCTATGGCAGAGGGCGGCTACACCTTC,CSAMAEGGYTF,TRBJ1-2,TRBV20-1,.,once
TGTGCCAGCAGCCCCCGGACGGTTACCTCCTATGGCTACACCTTC,CASSPRTVTSYGYTF,TRBJ1-2,TRBV7-8,.,.
TGTGCCAGCAGCCAGACAGGAAAGAACACTGAAGCTTTCTTT,CASSQTGKNTEAFF,TRBJ1-1,TRBV7-8,.,.
TGTGCCAGCAGCGTAGATCAATTACCCGGTAGTGAGCAGTTCTTC,CASSVDQLPGSEQFF,TRBJ2-1,TRBV9,.,.
TGCGCCAGCAGTGAGTCCCGATCGGAGCAGTTCTTC,CASSESRSEQFF,TRBJ2-1,TRBV10-1,.,.
TGCGCCAGCAGCTTGCCCGGGGGTAGCAATCAGCCCCAGCATTTT,CASSLPGGSNQPQHF,TRBJ1-5,TRBV5-1,.,.
TGTGCCAGCAGCGTAGAGGGGCTAGCGGGGACCCAGTACTTC,CASSVEGLAGTQYF,TRBJ2-5,TRBV9,TRBD2,.
TGTGCCTACCCTCGGGGGCCTGGGGCCAACGTCCTGACTTTC,CAYPRGPGANVLTF,TRBJ2-6,TRBV7-9,.,.
TGTGCCAGCGTGAGACAGGGTTTGTACGAGCAGTACTTC,CASVRQGLYEQYF,TRBJ2-7,TRBV6-1,TRBD1,.
TGTGCCAGCAGCGACCTCAGCTCTGGGGCCAACGTCCTGACTTTC,CASSDLSSGANVLTF,TRBJ2-6,TRBV9,.,.
TGTGCCAGCAGCTTACGGCATGGGGGCACTGAAGCTTTCTTT,CASSLRHGGTEAFF,TRBJ1-1,TRBV11-3,.,.
TGTGCCTGGAGTGTATCCGGAAACACCATATATTTT,CAWSVSGNTIYF,TRBJ1-3,TRBV30,.,.
TGCGCCAGCAGCCATCCCAGGGGACTTTTTATGCCTGAAGCTTTCTTT,CASSHPRGLFMPEAFF,TRBJ1-1,TRBV4-1,.,.
TGTGCCAGCAGCTTAGCGGGGACGAGGGGCGCTGGAAACACCATATATTTT,CASSLAGTRGAGNTIYF,TRBJ1-3,TRBV7-2,.,.
TGCGCCAGCAGGTCTGTAGGGCAGGGGCTCGCTGAGCAGTTCTTC,CASRSVGQGLAEQFF,TRBJ2-1,TRBV5-1,.,.
TGTGCCAGCAGCTTGGCTAAGGGGATTGGCGCAGATACGCAGTATTTT,CASSLAKGIGADTQYF,TRBJ2-3,TRBV5-4,.,.
TGCAGCGCGGGCGGGGTAGGTGAAAAACTGTTTTTT,CSAGGVGEKLFF,TRBJ1-4,TRBV29-1,.,.
TGTGCCAGCAGCCTCACCTTGGGCAGGGACCCTGAAGCTTTCTTT,CASSLTLGRDPEAFF,TRBJ1-1,TRBV7-2,.,.
TGTGCCAGCAGCAAAACCCCGGGACAGGGGGGTTCTGACGAGCAGTACTTC,CASSKTPGQGGSDEQYF,TRBJ2-7,TRBV21-1,.,.
TGTGCCAGCAGGGAACGACAGGGTTACAATGAGCAGTTCTTC,CASRERQGYNEQFF,TRBJ2-1,TRBV6-1,TRBD1,.
TGTGCCAGCAGTCTCAGGGGTTATAACACTGAAGCTTTCTTT,CASSLRGYNTEAFF,TRBJ1-1,TRBV6-1,.,.
TGTGCCAGCAGCTTGGCGTCCGGGAGGGGATACGAGCAGTACTTC,CASSLASGRGYEQYF,TRBJ2-7,TRBV5-4,TRBD2,.
TGTGCCACCGGTCACGGGGGGAGCACAGATACGCAGTATTTT,CATGHGGSTDTQYF,TRBJ2-3,TRBV7-2,TRBD2,.
TGCGCCAGCAGCTTGGCTCGTACGCAGTATTTT,CASSLARTQYF,TRBJ2-3,TRBV5-1,.,.